The present T cell receptor (beta chain) was sequenced within a study of beta chain features in type 1 diabetes. General observations from the study: A cDNA-based sequencing approach could over-represent cells with high TCR expression. When Type 1 diabetes patients were examined, their TCRB CDR3s proved moderately but significantly shorter in all four CD4+ subsets.

Details on this clone: Antigen unknown.

Germline V gives CDR1 MNHEY, CDR2 SMNVEV (reference sequence). CDR3 length: 11 amino acids. Trimming shortened V by 8 bases and J by 8 bases, and 12 bases separated the two germline ends. The isolated RNA, all of it, was reverse transcribed, so expressed TCRB transcripts were what got sequenced. Assay: immunoSEQ multiplex PCR; the TCRdb copy retains only in-frame clones and omits some. This sample has around 150,000 clones, with 8% to 8.5% found just once. This clonotype originated in a woman between 18 and 29 years old with type 1 diabetes. Input material: central memory CD4+ T cells from blood. The chain recombines TRBV27 with TRBJ1-2; perhaps TRBD1 as D (5 bases). CDR3: CASQGQGGYTF. The DNA for the CDR3 is TGTGCCAGCCAGGGTCAAGGGGGCTACACCTTC.